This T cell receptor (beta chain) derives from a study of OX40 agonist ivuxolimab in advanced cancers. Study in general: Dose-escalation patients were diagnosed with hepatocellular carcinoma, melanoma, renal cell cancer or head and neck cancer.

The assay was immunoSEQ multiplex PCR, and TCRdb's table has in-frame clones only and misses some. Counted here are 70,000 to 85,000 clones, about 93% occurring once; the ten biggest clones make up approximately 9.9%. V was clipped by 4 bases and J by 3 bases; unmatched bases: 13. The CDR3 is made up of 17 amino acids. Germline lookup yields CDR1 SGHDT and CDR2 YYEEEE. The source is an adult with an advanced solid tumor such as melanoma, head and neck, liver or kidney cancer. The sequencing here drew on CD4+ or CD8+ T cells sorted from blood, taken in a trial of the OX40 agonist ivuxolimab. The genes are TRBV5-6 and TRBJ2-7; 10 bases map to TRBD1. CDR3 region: CASSDTTRTGGSYEQYF. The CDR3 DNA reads TGTGCCAGCAGCGACACTACCAGGACAGGGGGAAGCTACGAGCAGTACTTC.